The 20 T cell receptor beta chains below come from one sample, sequenced in a study of blood T cells in healthy people across ages. For the second PCR, which ran for roughly 6 to 12 cycles, a sample-barcoded 5' primer and a J-beta primer mix were used. MiXCR was run by TCRdb on the 5' RACE reads, yielding one entry per CDR3 protein. In the table there are 1,500,000 or so distinct CDR3 sequences, approximately 42% of which are singletons. Sequencing was done on a sample of blood. Every receptor here comes from a woman under 30 in good health.

This clonotype showed up just a few times. The V and J genes are TRBV7-2 and TRBJ2-1; TRBD2 matches at 10 bases. CDR1 and CDR2 from the germline V gene are SGHTA and FQGNSA. V shed 7 bases, J shed 5 bases, and the junction held 8 bases outside the gene matches. The CDR3 is 15 residues long. This CDR3 reads CASNLGLAGDNEQFF. The CDR3 coding sequence is TGTGCCAGCAACCTCGGGCTAGCGGGGGACAATGAGCAGTTCTTC.

About this clonotype: Mismatch with germline at one junction end may stem from a read error. The rearrangement uses TRBV4-1 and TRBJ1-2; tentatively, D is TRBD1 (6 bases). The CDR3 is made up of 14 amino acids. Per the germline V gene, CDR1 is MGHRA and CDR2 is YSYEKL. CDR3 region: CASIQDAQGIGYTF. CDR3 coding DNA: TGCGCCAGCATCCAAGACGCACAGGGAATCGGCTACACCTTC.

The V gene is TRBV5-5, the J gene TRBJ2-7; 9 bases are shared with TRBD1. The CDR3 sequence is 14 residues long. In germline, CDR1 is SGHKS, CDR2 YYEKEE (reference sequence). The V segment lost 5 bases and the J segment 2 bases; nucleotides outside the gene matches: 5. CDR3: CASRHGQGTYEQYF. CDR3 DNA sequence: TGTGCCAGCAGACATGGACAGGGGACCTACGAGCAGTACTTC.

This sequence joins TRBV5-1 and TRBJ1-3; D call uncertain. Germline CDR1 SGHRS, CDR2 YFSETQ. V lost 2 bases and J lost 3, with 15 bases in between. This CDR3 has 16 residues. As DNA, the CDR3 is TGCGCCAGCAGCTTCGTCGGCCCCGACTATGGAAACACCATATATTTT. It is translated as CASSFVGPDYGNTIYF. Complete variable domain (other parts from reference TRBV5-1 and TRBJ1-3): KAGVTQTPRYLIKTRGQQVTLSCSPISGHRSVSWYQQTPGQGLQFLFEYFSETQRNKGNFPGRFSGRQFSNSRSEMNVSTLELGDSALYLCASSFVGPDYGNTIYFGEGSWLTVV.

This clonotype was detected only a few times. J is TRBJ2-1 and V is TRBV4-1; 8 bases are shared with TRBD2. This CDR3 has 18 amino acids. In germline, CDR1 is MGHRA, CDR2 YSYEKL. J lost 0 bases, V lost 0 bases, and 7 bases had no gene match. The CDR3 region has the DNA TGCGCCAGCAGCCAAGATACGGTGGCGGGGGGCTCCTACAATGAGCAGTTCTTC. Amino acids: CASSQDTVAGGSYNEQFF.

The chain carries TRBV19 and TRBJ1-6; no clear D gene. V lost 9 bases, J lost 8 bases, and 20 bases lay in between. The CDR3 loop spans 15 amino acids. Germline V gives CDR1 LNHDA, CDR2 SQIVND (reference sequence). CDR3 DNA: TGTGCCAGCCAACGAATTGGGAGGGTGGATTCACCCCTCCACTTT. Protein: CASQRIGRVDSPLHF.

The chain carries TRBV3-1 and TRBJ2-1; 7 bases match TRBD2. Per the germline V gene, CDR1 is LGHDT and CDR2 is YNNKEL (reference sequence). V was clipped by 0 bases and J by 8 bases; unmatched bases: 4. CDR3 size: 14 residues. CDR3 sequence reads: CASSQDPLADEQFF. Here the CDR3 DNA reads TGTGCCAGCAGCCAAGACCCTCTAGCGGATGAGCAGTTCTTC.

To note about this clonotype: The junction departs from the called germline gene at one end, perhaps through a read error. V usage is TRBV4-3 and J usage is TRBJ2-1; TRBD1 aligns across 10 bases. CDR1 is LGHNA and CDR2 is YSLEER in the germline V gene. This CDR3 comprises 14 residues. CDR3 sequence reads: CASSQGQGANGQFF. DNA for the CDR3: TGCGCCAGCAGCCAAGGACAGGGGGCAAATGGGCAGTTCTTC.

The V call is TRBV4-3, the J call TRBJ2-2, with D tentatively TRBD2 (5 bases). V lost 1 base and J 3 bases, leaving 9 bases between the germline ends. Germline V lookup: CDR1 LGHNA, CDR2 YSLEER. The CDR3 spans 15 residues. In DNA form, the CDR3 reads TGCGCCAGCAGCCAAGTAGGGCGGGACACCGGGGAGCTGTTTTTT. This translates into CASSQVGRDTGELFF.

This clonotype was counted only a few times. This chain joins TRBV6-1 and TRBJ1-4; 7 nucleotides match TRBD1. The CDR3 spans 14 residues. The germline V gene has CDR1 MNHNS and CDR2 SASEGT. Losses at the gene ends were 2 bases for V and 5 bases for J; bases not matched to a gene: 2. CDR3 residues: CASSERDSNEKLFF. The CDR3 bases are TGTGCCAGCAGTGAAAGGGACAGCAATGAAAAACTGTTTTTT.

This clonotype was found a few times. The rearrangement uses TRBV5-6 and TRBJ2-1, with a tentative D call TRBD1 (5 bases). The CDR3 is 12 amino acids. In germline, CDR1 is SGHDT, CDR2 YYEEEE. Between the trimmed V and J ends, which lost 5 bases and 9 bases, there was a span of 12 bases. CDR3 sequence: CASRNQGGEQFF. CDR3 sequence (DNA): TGTGCCAGCAGAAACCAGGGTGGTGAGCAGTTCTTC.

This chain connects TRBV5-1 to TRBJ2-7; TRBD1 aligns across 9 bases. Germline CDR1 and CDR2: SGHRS and YFSETQ. CDR3 length: 14 residues. V lost 3 bases, J lost 5 bases, and 6 bases stayed unmatched. The CDR3 spells CASSSTGQGHEQYF. The CDR3 coding sequence is TGCGCCAGCAGCTCCACGGGACAGGGCCACGAGCAGTACTTC.

This clonotype was counted only a few times. The chain joins TRBV12-3 or TRBV12-4 to TRBJ2-7, with D perhaps assigned TRBD1 or TRBD2 (6 bases each). The CDR3 spans 13 residues. With 10 bases removed from V and 5 bases from J, the gap between germline ends came to 18 bases. The DNA of the CDR3 is TGTGCCACAAGGGGGGAGTTAGAACACGAGCAGTACTTC. Protein: CATRGELEHEQYF.

This chain connects TRBV7-9 to TRBJ1-2; TRBD1 agrees at 7 bases. The CDR3 is 13 amino acids. V trimming: 11 bases; J trimming: 3 bases; junction bases outside the gene matches: 9. Germline lookup yields CDR1 SEHNR and CDR2 FQNEAQ (reference sequence). The CDR3 bases are TGTGCCGGCATATCCGACAGGGACTATGGCTACACCTTC. It codes for CAGISDRDYGYTF. Full variable domain (missing parts from reference TRBV7-9 and TRBJ1-2): DTGVSQNPRHKITKRGQNVTFRCDPISEHNRLYWYRQTLGQGPEFLTYFQNEAQLEKSRLLSDRFSAERPKGSFSTLEIQRTEQGDSAMYLCAGISDRDYGYTFGSGTRLTVV.

The V call is TRBV20-1, the J call TRBJ1-2; D gene unclear. The V gene lost 3 bases and the J gene lost 4 bases, with 9 bases spanning the gap. Per the germline V gene, CDR1 is DFQATT and CDR2 is SNEGSKA (reference sequence). The CDR3 consists of 12 residues. CDR3 amino acids: CSASKRSYGYTF. CDR3 nucleotide sequence: TGCAGTGCTAGCAAACGGAGCTATGGCTACACCTTC.

The chain has TRBV27 and TRBJ1-2; D unresolved. The germline CDR1 and CDR2 sequences are MNHEY and SMNVEV (reference sequence). CDR3 length equals 15 residues. Trimming took 3 bases from V and 8 from J, leaving 19 bases between them. CDR3 loop: CASSFLSTRDGGYTF. CDR3 DNA: TGTGCCAGCAGTTTTTTATCGACACGAGACGGCGGCTACACCTTC.

This clonotype was recorded once. The chain is built from TRBV20-1 and TRBJ2-3, with TRBD2 matching over 8 bases. The CDR3 runs 16 residues. V lost 3 bases to trimming and J lost 5 bases; unmatched junction nucleotides: 13. The germline CDR1 and CDR2 sequences are DFQATT and SNEGSKA (reference sequence). DNA of the CDR3: TGCAGTGCTAGCCCCCGAGCGGGAGACAAGAGAGATACGCAGTATTTT. Translated: CSASPRAGDKRDTQYF.

CDR3 protein: CASRNSGGARSYNEQFF. DNA for the CDR3: TGTGCCAGCAGGAATAGCGGGGGGGCGAGGTCCTACAATGAGCAGTTCTTC. The rearrangement uses TRBV2 and TRBJ2-1, with 11 bases that match TRBD2. J was trimmed by 1 base and V by 6 bases; bases with no gene match: 8. The germline gives CDR1 SNHLY, CDR2 FYNNEI. The CDR3 extends over 17 amino acids.

This rearrangement joins TRBV27 to TRBJ1-6; 7 bases align to TRBD1. The CDR3 is 15 amino acids. Germline CDR1 is MNHEY and CDR2 is SMNVEV (reference sequence). Trimming removed 6 bases from V and 4 bases from J; junction bases left unmatched: 6. CDR3 in amino acids: CASRDDRVYNSPLHF. Written as DNA, the CDR3 is TGTGCCAGCAGAGATGACAGGGTTTATAATTCACCCCTCCACTTT.

This chain links TRBV12-3 or TRBV12-4 with TRBJ1-1; 9 bases line up with TRBD1. The CDR3 runs to 15 residues. V lost 3 bases to trimming and J lost 5 bases; unmatched junction nucleotides: 7. CDR3 region: CASSFAGQGKTEAFF. In nucleotides, the CDR3 is TGTGCCAGCAGTTTCGCGGGACAGGGTAAGACTGAAGCTTTCTTT.